The source of this TCR beta chain is a study of blood T cell repertoires in COVID-19. The table came from immunoSEQ multiplex PCR; TCRdb's copy has only in-frame clones and leaves some out. The profile shows 250,000 to 300,000 clones, about four fifths of them singletons. Trimming stripped 10 bases from V and 2 bases from J, with 18 bases between. Germline-derived CDR1 and CDR2 are LGHDT and YNNKEL (reference sequence). This CDR3 region has 14 residues. The receptor's source is a man between 35 and 55 years old who had been exposed to COVID-19. V usage is TRBV3-1 (or the pseudogene TRBV3-2) and J usage is TRBJ2-7; tentative D call: TRBD1 (7 bases). The specimen was PBMCs or T cells enriched from blood (not recorded which). The CDR3 nucleotides are TGTGCCACGACTAGGACAGGAAGGGCCTACGAGCAGTACTTC. It is translated as CATTRTGRAYEQYF.